This TCR beta chain was found in a study of Graves' ophthalmopathy and Graves' hyperthyroidism. General study findings and limits: Blood also contained most of the expanded thyroid clonotypes above 0.001 frequency. Distinction of ophthalmopathy from stable hyperthyroidism by a 13-signature model reached 85% to 90% sensitivity and approximately 81% specificity.

RNA transcripts provided the template for amplifying TCR beta CDR3 regions. First-round RT-PCR relied on HTBI primers, and a second-round multiplex PCR came next. TCRdb reprocessed the multiplex PCR reads with MiXCR, giving one entry per CDR3 protein. The sample includes roughly 230,000 distinct CDR3 sequences, under 25% of them seen just once. Each donor who had ophthalmopathy showed moderate-to-severe activity, a CAS of ≥3, a NOSPECS of ≥4, and a duration under 3 months. Patients were diagnosed from clinical symptoms, serum thyroxine, TRAb, thyroid ultrasound and orbital computed tomography. Notes on this clonotype: Its target is not known.

The sequencing sample was made of peripheral blood. This clonotype was obtained from a woman aged 50 to 60 with Graves' ophthalmopathy.

The CDR3 here is CASSDLRQGDITNSPLHF. In nucleotides, the CDR3 is TGTGCCAGCAGTGATCTGAGACAGGGAGATATCACGAATTCACCCCTCCACTTT. This chain connects TRBV6-1 to TRBJ1-6; 7 bases agree with TRBD1. The junction had 15 bases not matched to a gene; V was cut back by 3 bases and J by 7 bases. The CDR3 runs 18 residues. CDR1 and CDR2 from the germline V gene are MNHNS and SASEGT.